These 20 T cell receptor beta chains were all obtained from the same sample, sequenced in a study of vaccination effects on CD4 cells after COVID-19. The data were produced by immunoSEQ multiplex PCR, yet TCRdb's version contains in-frame clones alone and is incomplete. Counted here are over 8,000 clones, 65% to 80% occurring once; the ten biggest clones make up 10% to 12%. Researchers isolated CD4+ T cells once approximately eleven days of culture had elapsed. Subjects were given two BNT162b2 or mRNA-1273 vaccine doses. Their cognate antigens are unknown. Here the sequenced sample was CD4+ T cells from PBMCs cultured without peptide, taken after COVID-19 vaccination. Receptors originate from a human donor who received a COVID-19 vaccine.

The CDR3 DNA reads as TGTGCCAGCAGCCAACCCGACAGGGGTGCAACTAATGAAAAACTGTTTTTT. Encoded protein: CASSQPDRGATNEKLFF. This rearrangement joins TRBV4-2 to TRBJ1-4, with 8 bases fitting TRBD1. The J segment lost 0 bases and the V segment lost 2 bases, leaving 5 bases of the junction unmatched. CDR1 and CDR2 (germline): LGHNA, YNFKEQ. This CDR3 spans 17 amino acids.

This chain joins TRBV4-2 and TRBJ1-4, with no clear D. Germline lookup yields CDR1 LGHNA and CDR2 YNFKEQ. Trimming left V 2 bases short and J 8 bases short, with 6 bases between. The CDR3 covers 12 residues. This CDR3 is CASSQNSEKLFF. CDR3 nucleotide sequence: TGTGCCAGCAGCCAAAACAGCGAAAAACTGTTTTTT.

V is TRBV20-1 and J is TRBJ1-1; TRBD1 is a possible D gene (6 bases). Germline CDR1 and CDR2: DFQATT and SNEGSKA (reference sequence). V shed 3 bases and J shed 5 bases, with 13 bases lying between them. The CDR3 has 13 residues. The CDR3 DNA follows: TGCAGTGCTAGTTTTCAGGGGTTGACTGAAGCTTTCTTT. It yields the protein CSASFQGLTEAFF.

This clone has just a few counts. The V call is TRBV11-2, the J call TRBJ1-2, with D unclear. This CDR3 spans 15 amino acids. Germline V gene data show CDR1 as SGHAT and CDR2 as FQNNGV. Trimming cost V 0 bases and J 3 bases, with 11 bases left between them. The CDR3 is CASSLESGSHYGYTF. The CDR3 DNA sequence: TGTGCCAGCAGCTTAGAGTCTGGCAGTCACTATGGCTACACCTTC. The full variable domain, in which reference TRBV11-2 and TRBJ1-2 provide the parts outside the CDR3, is EAGVAQSPRYKIIEKRQSVAFWCNPISGHATLYWYQQILGQGPKLLIQFQNNGVVDDSQLPKDRFSAERLKGVDSTLKIQPAKLEDSAVYLCASSLESGSHYGYTFGSGTRLTVV.

The CDR3 DNA reads as TGTGCCAGCAGTGAAGGAGGAGGGTTTTATTCACCCCTCCACTTT. Protein product: CASSEGGGFYSPLHF. The chain couples TRBV6-1 to TRBJ1-6; no reliable D call. This CDR3 is 15 amino acids long. V was cut by 1 base and J by 8 bases, with 12 bases left in between. Germline assignment: CDR1 MNHNS and CDR2 SASEGT.

The gene calls are TRBV4-3 and TRBJ2-5; 12 positions agree with TRBD1. Germline V CDR1 and CDR2: LGHNA, YSLEER. J lost 2 bases, V lost 4 bases, and 11 bases had no gene match. This CDR3 contains 18 residues. CDR3 sequence (DNA): TGCGCCAGCAGCCGTCAAGGAGGGACAGGGGGCCGACAAGAGACCCAGTACTTC. Its translation: CASSRQGGTGGRQETQYF.

V is TRBV7-9 and J is TRBJ2-4, with D perhaps TRBD2 (5 bases). The CDR3 spans 14 residues. Germline lookup yields CDR1 SEHNR and CDR2 FQNEAQ (reference sequence). Trimming removed 3 bases from V and 1 base from J, with 7 bases in between. DNA of the CDR3: TGTGCCAGCAGCTTGACGGGGGCCAAAAACATTCAGTACTTC. Translating it yields CASSLTGAKNIQYF.

The chain recombines TRBV5-8 with TRBJ2-1; 12 bases line up with TRBD2. This CDR3 has 15 residues. J lost 6 bases, V lost 4 bases, and 5 bases had no gene match. Per germline, CDR1 SGHTS and CDR2 YDEGEE. CDR3 sequence: CASSLPGLAGNEQFF. CDR3 DNA: TGTGCCAGCAGCCTCCCGGGACTAGCGGGCAATGAGCAGTTCTTC. Using reference TRBV5-8 and TRBJ2-1 for the parts outside the CDR3, the full variable domain is EAGVTQSPTHLIKTRGQQATLRCSPISGHTSVYWYQQALGLGLQFLLWYDEGEERNRGNFPPRFSGRQFPNYSSELNVNALELEDSALYLCASSLPGLAGNEQFFGPGTRLTVL.

The chain uses TRBV11-2 and TRBJ1-2; tentative D call: TRBD1 (6 bases). This CDR3 contains 14 residues. Per the germline V gene, CDR1 is SGHAT and CDR2 is FQNNGV. Trimming cost V 5 bases and J 4 bases, with 14 bases left between them. CDR3 region: CASSLSRQAYGYTF. CDR3 sequence (DNA): TGTGCCAGCAGCCTGAGCAGACAGGCCTATGGCTACACCTTC.

The J gene is TRBJ1-2, the V gene TRBV28, with TRBD1 matching 12 bases. CDR1 and CDR2 from the germline V gene are MDHEN and SYDVKM. The junction had 11 bases not matched to a gene; V was cut back by 8 bases and J by 4 bases. The CDR3 loop spans 16 amino acids. The CDR3 spells CASRGTGGAHVYGYTF. CDR3 DNA sequence: TGTGCCAGCCGCGGGACAGGGGGCGCCCACGTCTATGGCTACACCTTC.

J is TRBJ1-1 and V is TRBV7-9, with 8 bases identical to TRBD1. The CDR3 spans 15 residues. CDR1 SEHNR and CDR2 FQNEAQ come from the germline V gene (reference sequence). V was pared by 5 bases and J by 5 bases, with 10 bases of the junction left unmatched. The CDR3 coding sequence is TGTGCCAGCAGCAGGGAGGACAGGGTGGTAACTGAAGCTTTCTTT. Its translation: CASSREDRVVTEAFF.

The sample holds a few counts of this clone. The chain employs TRBV7-2 and TRBJ1-3, with 9 bases that match TRBD1. Trimming removed 4 bases from V and 4 bases from J; junction bases left unmatched: 5. CDR3 length: 15 residues. Germline loops: CDR1 SGHTA, CDR2 FQGNSA. CDR3 protein: CASSSRTGAGNTIYF. In DNA form, the CDR3 reads TGTGCCAGCAGCTCCAGGACAGGGGCAGGAAACACCATATATTTT.

The chain employs TRBV28 and TRBJ2-7; no clear D. The CDR3 consists of 11 residues. Trimming shortened V by 1 base and J by 5 bases, and 3 bases separated the two germline ends. The germline V gene has CDR1 MDHEN and CDR2 SYDVKM. This chain's CDR3 is CASSLYDEQYF. CDR3 in DNA: TGTGCCAGCAGTTTATATGACGAGCAGTACTTC. The variable domain in full, with the rest retrieved from reference TRBV28 and TRBJ2-7, is DVKVTQSSRYLVKRTGEKVFLECVQDMDHENMFWYRQDPGLGLRLIYFSYDVKMKEKGDIPEGYSVSREKKERFSLILESASTNQTSMYLCASSLYDEQYFGPGTRLTVT.

This sequence joins TRBV7-2 and TRBJ1-6; the D is unclear. This CDR3 comprises 14 residues. V was shortened by 0 bases and J by 7 bases, with 7 bases between the two germline ends. Germline loops: CDR1 SGHTA, CDR2 FQGNSA. The CDR3 DNA sequence: TGTGCCAGCAGCTTAGCGGCCGGGAATTCACCCCTCCACTTT. Protein sequence: CASSLAAGNSPLHF.

V usage is TRBV19 and J usage is TRBJ1-3; TRBD1 is a possible D gene (6 bases). CDR1 is LNHDA, CDR2 SQIVND, per germline (reference sequence). V was clipped by 4 bases and J by 0 bases, with 10 bases between them. This CDR3 has 15 residues. The CDR3 DNA reads as TGTGCCAGTAGTAGGACAGAGAGCTCTGGAAACACCATATATTTT. This encodes CASSRTESSGNTIYF.

This rearrangement joins TRBV15 to TRBJ1-2; D is undetermined. The CDR3 is made up of 14 amino acids. Germline V gene lookup returns CDR1 LNHNV and CDR2 YYDKDF (reference sequence). V was cut by 5 bases and J by 5 bases, with 15 bases left in between. For the CDR3, the DNA is TGTGCCACCAGCTCCGCTAGTGGAAAATATGGCTACACCTTC. This encodes CATSSASGKYGYTF.

V usage is TRBV29-1 and J usage is TRBJ2-2; no firm D call. Deletions cut 1 base from V and 5 bases from J, with 5 bases between. This CDR3 is built from 12 residues. Per the germline V gene, CDR1 is SQVTM and CDR2 is ANQGSEA. In nucleotides, the CDR3 is TGCAGCGTTGAAGGAAAAACCGGGGAGCTGTTTTTT. Translated: CSVEGKTGELFF.

As to this clone: The same CDR3 also results from other DNA sequences found in this sample. The genes are TRBV11-2 and TRBJ1-2; tentative D call: TRBD1 (5 bases). CDR1 and CDR2 (germline): SGHAT, FQNNGV. V was pared by 0 bases and J by 0 bases, with 8 bases between. The CDR3 extends over 15 amino acids. The CDR3 sequence is CASSLDPGANYGYTF. CDR3 coding DNA: TGTGCCAGCAGCTTAGATCCGGGGGCTAACTATGGCTACACCTTC.

V and J are TRBV9 and TRBJ1-6, with D uncertain. The V end lost 3 bases, the J end lost 2 bases, and 6 bases lay between the germline ends. Germline V lookup: CDR1 SGDLS, CDR2 YYNGEE. This CDR3 is 14 amino acids long. The CDR3 here is CASSDDPYNSPLHF. CDR3 coding DNA: TGTGCCAGCAGCGACGACCCCTATAATTCACCCCTCCACTTT.

The chain employs TRBV6-5 and TRBJ1-1, with a tentative D call TRBD1 (5 bases). Germline V CDR1 and CDR2: MNHEY, SVGAGI. The CDR3 has 15 residues. V was cut by 0 bases and J by 4 bases, with 12 bases left in between. In DNA form, the CDR3 reads TGTGCCAGCAGTTACTCGGGCACAGGTGGCACTGAAGCTTTCTTT. Translation: CASSYSGTGGTEAFF.